Following are 10 T cell receptor beta chains from one sample sequenced in a study of glioma-infiltrating T cells after dendritic cell vaccination. Assay: immunoSEQ multiplex PCR; the TCRdb copy retains only in-frame clones and omits some. The sample gives roughly 80,000 clones, more than 75% of which show up once; approximately 2.2% is in the top ten. The time point: after dendritic cell vaccination, including at tumor progression/relapse. The source was blood, collected after dendritic cell vaccination. These receptors all come from a human donor with glioblastoma.

The chain's CDR3 is CASSDGTGDNSPLHF. The CDR3 nucleotides read TGTGCCAGCAGTGATGGGACAGGAGATAATTCACCCCTCCACTTT. The chain combines TRBV25-1 with TRBJ1-6; 8 bases match TRBD1. J gave up 5 bases and V 3 bases, and 3 bases lay outside the gene matches. Germline V lookup: CDR1 MGHDK, CDR2 SYGVNS. The CDR3 extends over 15 amino acids. Full variable domain (rest looked up from reference TRBV25-1 and TRBJ1-6): EADIYQTPRYLVIGTGKKITLECSQTMGHDKMYWYQQDPGMELHLIHYSYGVNSTEKGDLSSESTVSRIRTEHFPLTLESARPSHTSQYLCASSDGTGDNSPLHFGNGTRLTVT.

Of note for this clone: An end of the junction differs from the germline gene, which may be a read error. The sample contains more than one DNA sequence encoding this CDR3. V gene TRBV19 combines with J gene TRBJ1-5; D perhaps matches TRBD1 (5 bases). This CDR3 is built from 15 residues. Germline V gene lookup returns CDR1 LNHDA and CDR2 SQIVND (reference sequence). The CDR3 DNA follows: TGTGCCAGCAGTATAGATGCAGGGAGGGATCAGCCCCAGCATTTT. The encoded protein is CASSIDAGRDQPQHF.

This sequence joins TRBV7-3 and TRBJ2-1; D is uncertain. Germline assignment: CDR1 SGHTA and CDR2 FQGTGA. V lost 5 bases and J 4 bases, leaving 15 bases between the germline ends. The CDR3 has 15 residues. The CDR3 spells CASSPTPGTYNEQFF. In DNA form, the CDR3 reads TGTGCCAGCAGCCCCACCCCGGGTACTTACAATGAGCAGTTCTTC.

The chain is built from TRBV29-1 and TRBJ2-1, with TRBD2 identical over 7 bases. V was clipped by 0 bases and J by 4 bases; unmatched bases: 9. Germline V CDR1 and CDR2: SQVTM, ANQGSEA. The length of the CDR3 is 16 residues. CDR3 residues: CSVEEGGGETYNEQFF. The CDR3 bases are TGCAGCGTTGAAGAGGGGGGAGGGGAGACATACAATGAGCAGTTCTTC.

The chain recombines TRBV6-5 with TRBJ2-3; TRBD2 might be the D (5 bases). The V end was cut by 0 bases, the J end by 6 bases, with 7 bases between. Germline V gene lookup returns CDR1 MNHEY and CDR2 SVGAGI. The CDR3 has 13 residues. CDR3 DNA: TGTGCCAGCAGTTACTCGACTAAGGATACGCAGTATTTT. The encoded protein is CASSYSTKDTQYF.

This clone showed up just once. The chain's CDR3 is CASSLDSPQRASYEQYF. DNA of the CDR3: TGTGCCAGCAGCTTAGATTCCCCTCAGCGGGCCTCCTACGAGCAGTACTTC. The chain links TRBV11-3 to TRBJ2-7; possibly TRBD2 for D (6 bases). The V end lost 0 bases, the J end lost 0 bases, and 15 bases lay between the germline ends. CDR1 SGHNT and CDR2 YENEEA come from the germline V gene. There are 17 residues in the CDR3. Combining the CDR3 with reference TRBV11-3 and TRBJ2-7 gives the whole variable domain EAGVVQSPRYKIIEKKQPVAFWCNPISGHNTLYWYLQNLGQGPELLIRYENEEAVDDSQLPKDRFSAERLKGVDSTLKIQPAELGDSAVYLCASSLDSPQRASYEQYFGPGTRLTVT.

This clone was detected a few times. This chain joins TRBV7-9 and TRBJ2-7; D possibly corresponds to TRBD1 (6 bases). Germline values: CDR1 SEHNR, CDR2 FQNEAQ (reference sequence). Between the trimmed V and J ends, which lost 5 bases and 5 bases, there was a span of 10 bases. This CDR3 is built from 12 residues. CDR3 residues: CASSLTGNEQYF. The CDR3, as DNA: TGTGCCAGCAGCCTCACAGGGAACGAGCAGTACTTC.

The V gene is TRBV29-1, the J gene TRBJ2-1; possible D gene TRBD1, 7 bases. Germline V gene data show CDR1 as SQVTM and CDR2 as ANQGSEA. The CDR3 totals 14 residues. V lost 4 bases and J lost 7, with 17 bases in between. The chain's CDR3 is CSVAVEGAKNEQFF. For the CDR3, the DNA is TGCAGCGTTGCCGTGGAGGGGGCGAAGAATGAGCAGTTCTTC.

The chain links TRBV6-5 to TRBJ1-4; D gene unclear. This CDR3 is built from 15 residues. CDR1 and CDR2 from the germline V gene are MNHEY and SVGAGI. The V and J ends lost 3 bases and 0 bases respectively, with 8 bases between them. This chain's CDR3 is CASSYSETTNEKLFF. DNA for the CDR3: TGTGCCAGCAGTTATTCGGAGACAACTAATGAAAAACTGTTTTTT.

The chain carries TRBV30 and TRBJ1-6; 7 bases map to TRBD1. Germline trimming cut 2 bases from V and 7 bases from J; bases unmatched to any gene: 2. This CDR3 has 13 amino acids. Germline V gene sequence: CDR1 GTSNPN, CDR2 SVGIG (reference sequence). CDR3 in amino acids: CAWSCRGNSPLHF. Here the CDR3 DNA reads TGTGCCTGGAGTTGCAGGGGGAATTCACCCCTCCACTTT.